These 10 T cell receptor beta chains originate from one sample sequenced in a study of blood T cell repertoires in COVID-19. The protocol was immunoSEQ multiplex PCR, while the TCRdb copy is restricted to in-frame clones and leaves out a portion. The top ten clones hold 15% to 20% of a sample with roughly 43,000 clones, over 70% of them seen once. Sequenced: peripheral blood. The source of these receptors is a human donor in a cohort sampled during active COVID-19.

The chain employs TRBV5-4 and TRBJ2-5, with 7 bases identical to TRBD2. This CDR3 has 13 amino acids. CDR1 and CDR2 (germline): SGHNT, YYREEE (reference sequence). V gave up 4 bases and J gave up 2 bases; unmatched junction bases: 2. The CDR3, as DNA: TGTGCCAGCAGCGGGGGGGGGCAAGAGACCCAGTACTTC. Translated, it gives CASSGGGQETQYF.

The chain recombines TRBV2 with TRBJ1-1, with 8 bases fitting TRBD1. Germline V CDR1 and CDR2: SNHLY, FYNNEI. V dropped 5 bases and J dropped 3; count of bases not matched to a gene: 11. This CDR3 has 16 residues. The CDR3 reads CASSLKTGEVYTEAFF. The CDR3, as DNA: TGTGCCAGCAGTTTAAAGACAGGGGAGGTGTACACTGAAGCTTTCTTT.

In DNA, the CDR3 is TGTGCCAGCAGTTTATCAGGGGTTCACCACGAGCAGTACTTC. Translation: CASSLSGVHHEQYF. This chain joins TRBV27 and TRBJ2-7; D might be TRBD1 (5 bases). In germline, CDR1 is MNHEY, CDR2 SMNVEV (reference sequence). This CDR3 has 14 residues. The V end lost 0 bases, the J end lost 5 bases, and 11 bases lay between the germline ends.

The chain links TRBV9 to TRBJ1-4, with 7 bases identical to TRBD1. Germline lookup yields CDR1 SGDLS and CDR2 YYNGEE. The CDR3 totals 14 residues. The J segment lost 8 bases and the V segment lost 3 bases, leaving 7 bases of the junction unmatched. DNA of the CDR3: TGTGCCAGCAGCGGGCAGGGGGGTTACGAAAAACTGTTTTTT. The encoded protein is CASSGQGGYEKLFF.

The sample holds one count of this clone. The gene calls are TRBV4-3 and TRBJ2-7; TRBD2 agrees at 12 bases. V lost 1 base to trimming and J lost 2 bases; unmatched junction nucleotides: 0. The V gene's germline CDR1 is LGHNA and CDR2 YSLEER. CDR3 size: 15 residues. CDR3 amino acids: CASSQASGGAYEQYF. The CDR3 DNA follows: TGCGCCAGCAGCCAAGCTAGCGGGGGGGCCTACGAGCAGTACTTC.

The rearrangement uses TRBV15 and TRBJ1-4; D gene unclear. V lost 8 bases and J lost 4, with 8 bases in between. The CDR3 length is 12 residues. Per the germline V gene, CDR1 is LNHNV and CDR2 is YYDKDF (reference sequence). This chain's CDR3 is CATGLDNEKLFF. The CDR3 nucleotides read TGTGCCACCGGGCTCGATAATGAAAAACTGTTTTTT.

The V call is TRBV6-6, the J call TRBJ2-6; tentative D call: TRBD2 (5 bases). Germline loops: CDR1 MNHNY, CDR2 SVGAGI (reference sequence). The V end lost 8 bases, the J end lost 1 base, and 15 bases lay between the germline ends. This CDR3 comprises 16 residues. CDR3 sequence reads: CASLLGVGSGANVLTF. In DNA, the CDR3 is TGTGCCAGCCTTCTCGGGGTCGGGTCTGGGGCCAACGTCCTGACTTTC.

This sequence joins TRBV5-4 and TRBJ2-2, with D maybe TRBD2 (5 bases). Germline CDR1 is SGHNT and CDR2 is YYREEE (reference sequence). This CDR3 region has 13 residues. With 4 bases removed from V and 7 bases from J, the gap between germline ends came to 11 bases. The CDR3 coding sequence is TGTGCCAGCAGCGAGGACTCCGTCGGGGAGCTGTTTTTT. Protein sequence: CASSEDSVGELFF. The full variable domain, with the rest looked up from reference TRBV5-4 and TRBJ2-2, is ETGVTQSPTHLIKTRGQQVTLRCSSQSGHNTVSWYQQALGQGPQFIFQYYREEENGRGNFPPRFSGLQFPNYSSELNVNALELDDSALYLCASSEDSVGELFFGEGSRLTVL.

V is TRBV30 and J is TRBJ2-1; 11 nucleotides line up with TRBD2. CDR3 size: 15 residues. Germline V lookup: CDR1 GTSNPN, CDR2 SVGIG (reference sequence). With 3 bases clipped from V and 8 bases from J, the junction kept 9 bases outside the gene matches. CDR3 region: CAWRVAGGPVYEQFF. CDR3 DNA sequence: TGTGCCTGGAGGGTAGCGGGGGGGCCCGTCTATGAGCAGTTCTTC.

This clone has a single count. V usage is TRBV29-1 and J usage is TRBJ2-7; 10 bases are shared with TRBD1. The CDR3 spans 14 residues. J was trimmed by 6 bases and V by 6 bases; bases with no gene match: 11. The V gene's germline CDR1 is SQVTM and CDR2 ANQGSEA. CDR3 DNA: TGCAGCGTGGGGGGCCCGGGACAGGGGTTCGAGCAGTACTTC. It translates to CSVGGPGQGFEQYF.